These T cell receptor beta chains were read from a single sample in a study of blood T cell repertoires in COVID-19. The method was immunoSEQ multiplex PCR; TCRdb's version includes in-frame clones alone and lacks a portion of them. The sample shows 200,000 to 250,000 clones, 85% to 95% of them seen only once. The sample comprised peripheral blood. The receptor source for this set is a man in his thirties or forties with COVID-19, enrolled during active disease. The CDR3 runs from the conserved cysteine through the conserved F or W. The order of the fields is J gene, V gene, D gene, CDR3 protein. The D gene is left open where the match is weak.

TRBJ1-3,TRBV9,-,CASSASTAAENTIYF
TRBJ2-7,TRBV7-9,-,CASSLGGTRRYEQYF
TRBJ1-4,TRBV19,-,CASSSPASKLFF
TRBJ1-1,TRBV11-2,-,CASSLDRLRGNTEAFF
TRBJ2-2,TRBV6-2/TRBV6-3,TRBD2,CASSQSGGPNTGELFF
TRBJ2-1,TRBV10-3,-,CAISEMAASYNEQFF
TRBJ2-2,TRBV5-4,TRBD2,CASSLAGGNTGELFF
TRBJ1-3,TRBV5-4,-,CASSQGLGNTIYF
TRBJ1-5,TRBV5-5,TRBD1,CASQGDLNQPQHF
TRBJ2-7,TRBV2,TRBD1,CASSHGQAPQQYF
TRBJ2-5,TRBV18,-,CASSPRGRETQYF
TRBJ1-1,TRBV6-1,TRBD1,CASSERDRGPTEAFF
TRBJ2-3,TRBV6-5,-,CASSYSRARSSDTQYF
TRBJ1-3,TRBV19,-,CASSTDSYSGNTIYF
TRBJ2-7,TRBV7-3,TRBD2,CASSLAPRGGGPYEQYF
TRBJ2-6,TRBV15,TRBD1,CATSRDLGTGDYGANVLTF
TRBJ1-1,TRBV25-1,-,CASRRQNTEAFF
TRBJ1-2,TRBV4-2,-,CASSQDMRAAGYTF
TRBJ1-1,TRBV18,-,CASLPAGEWTEAFF
TRBJ1-5,TRBV20-1,-,CSASLGANNQPQHF
TRBJ2-7,TRBV5-1,-,CASATPSSYEQYF
TRBJ2-1,TRBV10-3,-,CAISDEQSSYNEQFF
TRBJ2-7,TRBV5-1,-,CASSFDSSYEQYF
TRBJ2-2,TRBV7-3,-,CASSLISGSAGELFF
TRBJ1-1,TRBV27,-,CASSFARMNTEAFF
TRBJ2-3,TRBV9,-,CASSAGSGLLGSDTQYF
TRBJ1-1,TRBV29-1,-,CSVLRLGTEAFF
TRBJ2-1,TRBV5-1,TRBD2,CASSFTSGGFNEQFF
TRBJ1-5,TRBV11-1,TRBD1,CASSLGTGTNQPQHF
TRBJ2-3,TRBV11-2,TRBD1,CASSLGRTGVTDTQYF
TRBJ2-5,TRBV6-1,-,CASSERRETQYF
TRBJ2-2,TRBV2,TRBD1,CASRGTGGNTGELFF
TRBJ1-1,TRBV11-2,-,CASSTARQGTEAFF
TRBJ2-7,TRBV20-1,-,CSASLLGGIYEQYF
TRBJ1-3,TRBV27,-,CASSPQGSGNTIYF
TRBJ1-2,TRBV10-2,TRBD1,CASSDQGQGYGGYTF
TRBJ2-2,TRBV29-1,-,CSVSTGGGELFF
TRBJ2-1,TRBV20-1,TRBD1,CSASSSGQGASEQFF
TRBJ2-1,TRBV2,TRBD1,CASRGGTGVYNEQFF
TRBJ1-6,TRBV2,TRBD1,CASSEARGGGAAPLHF
TRBJ2-5,TRBV5-1,-,CASSSGRDKETQYF
TRBJ1-1,TRBV9,TRBD1,CASSVGPGGGNTEAFF
TRBJ2-2,TRBV4-1,-,CASSQGSTGLGYTGELFF
TRBJ1-1,TRBV2,-,CASSEAGGDAEAFF
TRBJ2-5,TRBV5-1,TRBD2,CASNTRGGQQETQYF
TRBJ1-1,TRBV2,-,CASSGHSGTVNTEAFF
TRBJ1-2,TRBV12-3/TRBV12-4,-,CASSLTVYGYTF
TRBJ2-1,TRBV5-1,TRBD1,CASGGQGGKYNEQFF
TRBJ2-7,TRBV7-9,TRBD1,CASMGQGKYEQYF
TRBJ1-2,TRBV9,-,CASSPVDSSNGYTF
TRBJ1-6,TRBV9,-,CASSVGENSPLHF
TRBJ1-6,TRBV27,-,CASSFASGPLHF
TRBJ1-1,TRBV3-1/TRBV3-2,-,CASSHAGTDTEAFF
TRBJ1-1,TRBV30,-,CAWRAQGMHAFF
TRBJ1-2,TRBV5-5,-,CASSAESTGVSSYTF
TRBJ2-3,TRBV24-1,TRBD2,CATSDPTSGPGADTQYF
TRBJ1-6,TRBV19,TRBD1,CASSITRTGSSYNSPLHF
TRBJ1-3,TRBV7-2,-,CASSLAPLRSGNTIYF
TRBJ2-2,TRBV7-3,-,CASSSIRGAGELFF
TRBJ1-2,TRBV15,-,CATSRVTANYGYTF